Each of the 23 T cell receptor beta chains below was sequenced from the same sample in a study of blood T cell repertoires in COVID-19. Data came from immunoSEQ multiplex PCR; TCRdb stores just in-frame clones and leaves some out. The sample records tens of thousands of clones, roughly nine tenths being singletons. Sequences were obtained from peripheral blood. The receptors stem from a woman over 75 with active or convalescent COVID-19.

The rearrangement links TRBV4-1 to TRBJ1-6; possibly TRBD1 for D (5 bases). The CDR3 has 16 amino acids. Trimming cost V 1 base and J 7 bases, with 14 bases left between them. Germline-derived CDR1 and CDR2 are MGHRA and YSYEKL. The CDR3: CASSQVGAQANSPLHF. The CDR3 DNA follows: TGCGCCAGCAGCCAAGTTGGGGCCCAGGCGAATTCACCCCTCCACTTT.

V is TRBV4-1 and J is TRBJ2-1, with D maybe TRBD2 (7 bases). The CDR3 is 15 residues long. Germline-derived CDR1 and CDR2 are MGHRA and YSYEKL. V was shortened by 0 bases and J by 6 bases, with 12 bases between the two germline ends. The CDR3 loop is CASSQDERGANEQFF. CDR3 nucleotides: TGCGCCAGCAGCCAAGATGAACGGGGGGCCAATGAGCAGTTCTTC.

This clone appeared once. This chain connects TRBV6-5 to TRBJ1-2; TRBD1 aligns across 10 bases. This CDR3 has 15 amino acids. Trimming at V came to 4 bases and at J to 7 bases, leaving 9 bases not matched to a gene. The germline CDR1 and CDR2 sequences are MNHEY and SVGAGI. CDR3 bases: TGTGCCAGCAGTTTCCCCGGGACAGGGGAATCTGGCTACACCTTC. It specifies CASSFPGTGESGYTF.

The chain combines TRBV4-1 with TRBJ1-6; 12 bases are a match to TRBD1. The length of the CDR3 is 16 residues. Trimming at V came to 4 bases and at J to 5 bases, leaving 3 bases not matched to a gene. Germline V gene sequence: CDR1 MGHRA, CDR2 YSYEKL. In nucleotides, the CDR3 is TGCGCCAGCAGCCTGGGACAGGGGGCTCATAATTCACCCCTCCACTTT. Its protein is CASSLGQGAHNSPLHF.

This clone showed up just once. The chain employs TRBV3-1 (or the pseudogene TRBV3-2) and TRBJ2-5, with D possibly matching TRBD2 (6 bases). This CDR3 spans 15 amino acids. V dropped 5 bases and J dropped 1 base, with 14 bases sitting between them. The germline CDR1 and CDR2 sequences are LGHDT and YNNKEL (reference sequence). CDR3 region: CASSAGLFFQETQYF. Written as DNA, the CDR3 is TGTGCCAGCAGCGCGGGACTTTTTTTCCAAGAGACCCAGTACTTC.

The chain links TRBV4-1 to TRBJ1-3; D uncertain. From germline, CDR1 is MGHRA and CDR2 YSYEKL. The CDR3 runs 16 residues. The V and J ends lost 3 bases and 1 base respectively, with 13 bases between them. CDR3 sequence (DNA): TGCGCCAGCAGCCATAGCGCGGGTATTTCTGGAAACACCATATATTTT. Translating gives CASSHSAGISGNTIYF.

This rearrangement joins TRBV5-1 to TRBJ2-7, with a tentative D call TRBD2 (5 bases). The CDR3 contains 14 residues. V was trimmed by 5 bases and J by 3 bases, leaving 15 bases between them. Germline CDR1 is SGHRS and CDR2 is YFSETQ. The CDR3 is CASRPQTGSYEQYF. The CDR3 DNA is TGCGCCAGCAGGCCCCAGACGGGAAGCTACGAGCAGTACTTC.

The chain combines TRBV5-1 with TRBJ2-1; 9 bases match TRBD1. V shed 4 bases and J 13 bases; nucleotides not matched to a gene: 12. CDR3 length equals 14 residues. Germline assignment: CDR1 SGHRS and CDR2 YFSETQ. DNA for the CDR3: TGCGCCAGCAGCGTAAGACAGGGGGTTCCCACCCAGTTCTTC. Protein product: CASSVRQGVPTQFF.

The gene calls are TRBV13 and TRBJ2-1, with TRBD2 identical over 7 bases. The germline gives CDR1 PRHDT, CDR2 FYEKMQ (reference sequence). This CDR3 has 16 amino acids. V dropped 3 bases and J dropped 0; count of bases not matched to a gene: 5. The CDR3 protein is CASSLGTTSSYNEQFF. The DNA of the CDR3 is TGTGCCAGCAGCTTGGGGACTACGAGCTCCTACAATGAGCAGTTCTTC. The full variable domain, in which reference TRBV13 and TRBJ2-1 provide the parts outside the CDR3, is AAGVIQSPRHLIKEKRETATLKCYPIPRHDTVYWYQQGPGQDPQFLISFYEKMQSDKGSIPDRFSAQQFSDYHSELNMSSLELGDSALYFCASSLGTTSSYNEQFFGPGTRLTVL.

The genes are TRBV19 and TRBJ1-5, with 9 bases identical to TRBD1. The junction had 7 bases not matched to a gene; V was cut back by 5 bases and J by 5 bases. Germline V gene lookup returns CDR1 LNHDA and CDR2 SQIVND (reference sequence). The CDR3 spans 15 residues. CDR3 in DNA: TGTGCCAGTAGTGCATCGGGACAGGGTTATCAGCCCCAGCATTTT. Amino acids: CASSASGQGYQPQHF.

The chain links TRBV5-1 to TRBJ2-5, with D hard to call. V gave up 2 bases and J gave up 4 bases, with 9 bases separating them. CDR1 and CDR2 (germline): SGHRS, YFSETQ. The CDR3 is made up of 13 amino acids. The CDR3 reads CASSFDPGETQYF. The CDR3 DNA follows: TGCGCCAGCAGCTTCGACCCGGGAGAGACCCAGTACTTC.

The J gene is TRBJ2-3, the V gene TRBV2; 12 nucleotides agree with TRBD2. Trimming removed 5 bases from V and 9 bases from J; junction bases left unmatched: 9. CDR3 size: 15 residues. Germline CDR1 SNHLY, CDR2 FYNNEI. The CDR3 spells CASSLLAGGPGTQYF. The CDR3 DNA reads as TGTGCCAGCAGTCTCCTAGCGGGGGGGCCGGGGACGCAGTATTTT. Based on the CDR3 plus reference TRBV2 and TRBJ2-3, the full variable domain is EPEVTQTPSHQVTQMGQEVILRCVPISNHLYFYWYRQILGQKVEFLVSFYNNEISEKSEIFDDQFSVERPDGSNFTLKIRSTKLEDSAMYFCASSLLAGGPGTQYFGPGTRLTVL.

V usage is TRBV7-8 and J usage is TRBJ1-6, with D tentatively TRBD1 (5 bases). Trimming cost V 1 base and J 10 bases, with 11 bases left between them. The CDR3 covers 14 residues. The germline V gene encodes CDR1 SGHVS and CDR2 FQNEAQ. Here the CDR3 reads CASSLGQGDSPLHF. The CDR3 DNA sequence: TGTGCCAGCAGCTTAGGTCAGGGCGACTCACCCCTCCACTTT.

The V gene is TRBV7-3, the J gene TRBJ2-7; 8 positions agree with TRBD1. Germline CDR1 reads SGHTA; CDR2 reads FQGTGA. The ends lost 4 bases at V and 3 bases at J; junction bases unmatched: 5. The CDR3 has 14 amino acids. CDR3 residues: CASSSGQGHYEQYF. In DNA, the CDR3 is TGTGCCAGCAGCTCAGGACAGGGTCACTACGAGCAGTACTTC.

The genes are TRBV9 and TRBJ1-6, with a possible D match to TRBD1 (5 bases). The CDR3 spans 16 residues. Germline assignment: CDR1 SGDLS and CDR2 YYNGEE. The V end was cut by 4 bases, the J end by 5 bases, with 16 bases between. The CDR3 sequence: CASSKMTVGDNSPLHF. The CDR3 nucleotides are TGTGCCAGCAGCAAAATGACAGTAGGGGATAATTCACCCCTCCACTTT.

This clone showed up just a few times. The chain employs TRBV14 and TRBJ1-2, with TRBD1 as a possible D gene (5 bases). V dropped 4 bases and J dropped 3 bases, with 15 bases sitting between them. Per the germline V gene, CDR1 is SGHDN and CDR2 is FVKESK. The CDR3 totals 15 residues. The CDR3 nucleotides are TGTGCCAGCAGCCCCCAAACAGGAGTACACTATGGCTACACCTTC. Amino acid sequence: CASSPQTGVHYGYTF.

The CDR3 sequence: CASSQTGIFSPLHF. The CDR3 nucleotides read TGTGCCAGCAGCCAGACAGGGATTTTTTCACCCCTCCACTTT. The V gene is TRBV7-2, the J gene TRBJ1-6; 7 nucleotides match TRBD1. Germline CDR1 is SGHTA and CDR2 is FQGNSA. CDR3 length: 14 amino acids. With V trimmed by 5 bases and J by 9 bases, 7 bases remained unmatched.

The chain couples TRBV28 to TRBJ2-2, with D uncertain. Germline CDR1 MDHEN, CDR2 SYDVKM. This CDR3 is 13 amino acids long. V lost 2 bases, J lost 4 bases, and 5 bases lay in between. CDR3 protein: CASSLPSTGELFF. As DNA, the CDR3 is TGTGCCAGCAGTTTACCCTCCACCGGGGAGCTGTTTTTT.

The chain is built from TRBV7-2 and TRBJ2-3; D not certain. CDR3 length: 14 residues. Between the trimmed V and J ends, which lost 1 base and 7 bases, there was a span of 12 bases. The germline V gene encodes CDR1 SGHTA and CDR2 FQGNSA. CDR3 amino acids: CASSLESALNTQYF. CDR3 DNA: TGTGCCAGCAGCTTAGAATCAGCGCTGAATACGCAGTATTTT.

The rearrangement links TRBV7-2 to TRBJ2-1, with 10 bases aligning to TRBD2. V lost 5 bases, J lost 6 bases, and 10 bases stayed unmatched. CDR1 SGHTA and CDR2 FQGNSA come from the germline V gene. This CDR3 region has 16 residues. The chain's CDR3 is CASSPNLAGEPNEQFF. The DNA of the CDR3 is TGTGCCAGCAGCCCGAACCTAGCGGGGGAGCCCAATGAGCAGTTCTTC.

The chain couples TRBV9 to TRBJ2-7; the D gene is possibly TRBD2 (5 bases). The ends were cut back, 0 bases at V and 1 base at J, with 11 bases in the middle. There are 15 residues in the CDR3. Germline values: CDR1 SGDLS, CDR2 YYNGEE. The CDR3 DNA follows: TGTGCCAGCAGCGTAGGGATCGAGGGTTCCTACGAGCAGTACTTC. The encoded protein is CASSVGIEGSYEQYF.

V and J are TRBV9 and TRBJ2-7, with 7 nucleotides matching TRBD2. Germline assignment: CDR1 SGDLS and CDR2 YYNGEE. Trimming cost V 3 bases and J 6 bases; bases outside gene matches: 9. This CDR3 is 14 amino acids long. The CDR3 protein is CASSGLAVDGEQYF. The CDR3 DNA sequence: TGTGCCAGCAGCGGCCTAGCGGTAGACGGCGAGCAGTACTTC.

This chain links TRBV19 with TRBJ1-2; D is undetermined. CDR3 size: 15 residues. Deletions cut 7 bases from V and 2 bases from J, with 17 bases between. Germline-derived CDR1 and CDR2 are LNHDA and SQIVND (reference sequence). DNA of the CDR3: TGTGCCAGTACCACCTCCGCGCGTCAAAACTATGGCTACACCTTC. Its protein is CASTTSARQNYGYTF. The full variable domain, in which reference TRBV19 and TRBJ1-2 provide the parts outside the CDR3, is DGGITQSPKYLFRKEGQNVTLSCEQNLNHDAMYWYRQDPGQGLRLIYYSQIVNDFQKGDIAEGYSVSREKKESFPLTVTSAQKNPTAFYLCASTTSARQNYGYTFGSGTRLTVV.